The entry that follows covers one TCR beta chain sequence. The data are from a study of early T cells in non-severe SARS-CoV-2 infection. This CDR3 spans 14 amino acids. Trimming took 5 bases from V and 4 from J, leaving 17 bases between them. CDR1 DFQATT and CDR2 SNEGSKA come from the germline V gene (reference sequence). TCRdb called the 5' RACE reads again in MiXCR, with one record for every CDR3 protein. Of tens of thousands of distinct CDR3 sequences listed, under 11% are singletons. The sequence derives from an adult who was a healthcare worker with PCR-confirmed SARS-CoV-2 infection or an uninfected control (not recorded which). The chain couples TRBV20-1 to TRBJ2-5; weak D call: TRBD1 (5 bases). This specimen consisted of whole blood, obtained at baseline. CDR3 sequence (DNA): TGCAGTGCTTTCGACAGAAAACTTAGAGAGACCCAGTACTTC. Amino acids: CSAFDRKLRETQYF.